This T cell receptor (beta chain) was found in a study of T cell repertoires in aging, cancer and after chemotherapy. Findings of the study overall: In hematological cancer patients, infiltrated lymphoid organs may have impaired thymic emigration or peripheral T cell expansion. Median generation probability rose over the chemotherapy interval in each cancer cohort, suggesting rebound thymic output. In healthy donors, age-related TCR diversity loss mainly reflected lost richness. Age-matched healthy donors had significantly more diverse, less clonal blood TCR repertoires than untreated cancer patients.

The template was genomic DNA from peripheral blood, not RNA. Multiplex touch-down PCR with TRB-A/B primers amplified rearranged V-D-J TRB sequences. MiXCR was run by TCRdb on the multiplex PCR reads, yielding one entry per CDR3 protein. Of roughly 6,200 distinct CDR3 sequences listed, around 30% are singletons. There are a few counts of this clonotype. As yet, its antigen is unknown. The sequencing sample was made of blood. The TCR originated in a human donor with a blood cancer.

The CDR3 nucleotides are TGTGCCAGCAGTGAAAGTAGCGGGAGTTCAGACGAGCAGTACTTC. Encoded protein: CASSESSGSSDEQYF. This rearrangement joins TRBV6-1 to TRBJ2-7, with TRBD2 identical over 9 bases. CDR1 and CDR2 (germline): MNHNS, SASEGT. The CDR3 sequence is 15 residues long. The junction had 7 bases not matched to a gene; V was cut back by 2 bases and J by 5 bases.